Detailed here is one TCR beta chain. This clonotype was counted many times. There is no known antigen for this receptor. Per-base quality was not reported, and no clone a single base away is much larger than it. Read against the paper, the sample's time point label means: pre-sensitization, week 0. What the treatment or condition label conveys for this sample: therapeutic diphenylcyclopropenone sensitization with weekly scalp DPC. At every patch-test visit, the blood draw took place before the patch test was put on. Eligible patients were aged 18 to 70, diagnosed with alopecia, deemed suitable for DPC therapy, and excluded if pregnant. Unfractionated whole blood was collected in Tempus Blood RNA tubes, and total RNA was extracted from that blood. The junction carries 16 bases between V and J, which are trimmed by 6 bases and 7 bases respectively. The germline V gene specifies MDHEN as CDR1 and SYDVKM as CDR2. The CDR3 measures 13 amino acids from cysteine to phenylalanine. CDR3 DNA is the only sequence kept; it has 39 bases, read in frame from the first base.

The data stem from a study of human T cells and chemical hapten exposure (dated by TCRdb to about 2021). Describing the broader study: For sensitization, 2% DPC in acetone was applied to a roughly 2 cm by roughly 2 cm area of upper inner arm skin. Throughout the study period of about 23 weeks, patients also received therapeutic DPC doses to the scalp every week. Patch testing on the upper back used Finn chambers containing 0.01% DPC, with scoring done after 6 days according to International Contact Dermatitis Research Group standards. The patient cohort, mostly female, included alopecia areata with under or over 50% scalp involvement, alopecia totalis and alopecia universalis. Libraries were pooled for sequencing, and per-sample TCR yields varied mainly because of small differences in library volumes within the pool. In alopecia patients, the study followed how the peripheral blood TCR repertoire changed in vivo over primary and secondary sensitization to diphenylcyclopropenone (DPC), a hapten. Blood was sampled from patients pre-sensitization (week 0) and at 2, 6 and about 24 weeks after DPC sensitization. For TCR sequencing, blood came from some 31 alopecia patients at anywhere from one to four time points (pre-sensitization, 2, 6 and 24 weeks).

To prepare the library, RACE was applied. TCRdb records NextSeq 500 as the sequencer. During library preparation, unique molecular identifiers were attached to individual cDNA molecules so that TCRs could be counted quantitatively and reproducibly. For every blood RNA sample, sequencing covered both the TCR alpha and TCR beta chains. The study's own analysis went as follows. The median number of TCRs per sample was 95,638, ranging from 23,224 to 690,600. V, J and CDR3 annotation of the TCR reads was performed with the Decombinator software suite. Every sample was subsampled to the same number of TCRs (28,000) for the PS versus PT1 abundance plots. TCRs were defined as expanded if absent before sensitization and observed at least eight times at the 2-week time point. Using fastp at Q25 and MiXCR, TCRdb reprocessed the public reads and kept productive beta chains. Each record represents a unique CDR3 protein, reported with the most common genes and DNA among its rows. What appears here as the V and J calls and clone size reflects TCRdb's work, not the paper's. A total of 250,000 or so distinct CDR3 sequences appear in this sample, more than 6.5% of them only once. Over 2% of the sample comes from the top ten.

Study-wide findings and limitations: The number of PT1 expanded TCRs positively correlated with patch test score, significant at thresholds 8, 16 and 32 but not 4. After repeated subsampling, the strength of the expansion versus patch-test correlation and the threshold at which it became significant changed. Significantly more large CDR3 similarity clusters were formed by expanded TCRs than by pre-sensitization or healthy control sets, consistent with antigen-driven responses. Alopecia, a presumed autoimmune disease, was present in all patients, so the immune response of the patients might differ from that of healthy individuals. DPC sensitization did not change how many TCRs were above 1 in 1000 frequency, and no evidence was found of alterations in global repertoire structure.

Sequencing was performed on whole blood, taken in connection with sensitization to the hapten diphenylcyclopropenone (DPC). The sequence was collected from a woman between 40 and 55 years old with alopecia areata. Some clones in this sample may be carry-over from other donors' samples. This chain joins TRBV28 to TRBJ2-7, with a tentative D gene TRBD2 over 6 matching bases. The bases are TGTGCCAGCAGCCCACCGCTAGGAGGGGAGCAGTACTTC. It translates as CASSPPLGGEQYF. The CDR3 plus the reference TRBV28 and TRBJ2-7 genes for the other parts give the full variable domain: DVKVTQSSRYLVKRTGEKVFLECVQDMDHENMFWYRQDPGLGLRLIYFSYDVKMKEKGDIPEGYSVSREKKERFSLILESASTNQTSMYLCASSPPLGGEQYFGPGTRLTVT.